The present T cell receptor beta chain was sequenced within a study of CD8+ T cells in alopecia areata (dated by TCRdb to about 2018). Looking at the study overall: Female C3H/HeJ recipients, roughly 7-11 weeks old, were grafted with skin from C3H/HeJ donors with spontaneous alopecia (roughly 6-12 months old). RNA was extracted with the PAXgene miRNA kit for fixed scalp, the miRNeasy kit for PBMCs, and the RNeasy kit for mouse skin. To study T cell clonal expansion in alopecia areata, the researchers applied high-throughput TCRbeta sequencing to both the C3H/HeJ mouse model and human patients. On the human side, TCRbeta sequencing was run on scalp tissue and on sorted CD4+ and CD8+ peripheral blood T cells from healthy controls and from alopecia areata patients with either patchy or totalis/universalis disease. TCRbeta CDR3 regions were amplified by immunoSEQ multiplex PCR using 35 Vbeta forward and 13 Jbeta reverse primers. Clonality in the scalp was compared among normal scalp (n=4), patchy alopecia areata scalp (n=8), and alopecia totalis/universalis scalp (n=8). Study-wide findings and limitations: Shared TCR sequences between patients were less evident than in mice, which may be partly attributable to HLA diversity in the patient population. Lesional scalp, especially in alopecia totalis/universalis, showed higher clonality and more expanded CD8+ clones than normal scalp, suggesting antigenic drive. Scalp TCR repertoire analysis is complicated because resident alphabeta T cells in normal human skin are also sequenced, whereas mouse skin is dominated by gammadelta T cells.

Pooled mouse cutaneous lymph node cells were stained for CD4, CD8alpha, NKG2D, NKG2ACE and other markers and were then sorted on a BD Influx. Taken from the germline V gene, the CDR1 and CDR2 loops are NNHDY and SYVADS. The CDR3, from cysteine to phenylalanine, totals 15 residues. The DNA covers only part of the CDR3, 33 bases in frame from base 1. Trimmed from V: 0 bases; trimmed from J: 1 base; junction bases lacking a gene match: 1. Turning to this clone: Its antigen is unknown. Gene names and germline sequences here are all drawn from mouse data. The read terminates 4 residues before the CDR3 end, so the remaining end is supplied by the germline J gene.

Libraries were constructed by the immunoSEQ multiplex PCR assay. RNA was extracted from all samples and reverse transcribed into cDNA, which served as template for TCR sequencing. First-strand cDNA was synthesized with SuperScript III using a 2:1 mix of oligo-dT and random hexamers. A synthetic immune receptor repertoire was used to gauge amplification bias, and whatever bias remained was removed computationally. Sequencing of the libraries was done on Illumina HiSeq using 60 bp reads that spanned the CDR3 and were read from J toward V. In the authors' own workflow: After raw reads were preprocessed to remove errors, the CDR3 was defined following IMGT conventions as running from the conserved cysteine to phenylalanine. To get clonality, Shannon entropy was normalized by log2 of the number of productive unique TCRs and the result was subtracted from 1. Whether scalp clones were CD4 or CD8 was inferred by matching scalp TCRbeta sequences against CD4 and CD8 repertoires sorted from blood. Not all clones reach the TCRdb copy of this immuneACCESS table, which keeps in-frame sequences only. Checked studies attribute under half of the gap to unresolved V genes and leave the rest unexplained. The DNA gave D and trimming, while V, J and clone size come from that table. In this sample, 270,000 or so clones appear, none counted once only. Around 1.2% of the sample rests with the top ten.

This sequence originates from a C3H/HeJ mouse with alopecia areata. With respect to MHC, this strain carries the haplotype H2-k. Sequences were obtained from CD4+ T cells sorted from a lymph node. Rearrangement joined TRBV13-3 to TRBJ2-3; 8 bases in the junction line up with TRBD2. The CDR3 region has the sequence CASSDEGGRAETLYF. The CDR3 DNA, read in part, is TGTGCCAGCAGTGATGAGGGGGGGCGTGCAGAA.